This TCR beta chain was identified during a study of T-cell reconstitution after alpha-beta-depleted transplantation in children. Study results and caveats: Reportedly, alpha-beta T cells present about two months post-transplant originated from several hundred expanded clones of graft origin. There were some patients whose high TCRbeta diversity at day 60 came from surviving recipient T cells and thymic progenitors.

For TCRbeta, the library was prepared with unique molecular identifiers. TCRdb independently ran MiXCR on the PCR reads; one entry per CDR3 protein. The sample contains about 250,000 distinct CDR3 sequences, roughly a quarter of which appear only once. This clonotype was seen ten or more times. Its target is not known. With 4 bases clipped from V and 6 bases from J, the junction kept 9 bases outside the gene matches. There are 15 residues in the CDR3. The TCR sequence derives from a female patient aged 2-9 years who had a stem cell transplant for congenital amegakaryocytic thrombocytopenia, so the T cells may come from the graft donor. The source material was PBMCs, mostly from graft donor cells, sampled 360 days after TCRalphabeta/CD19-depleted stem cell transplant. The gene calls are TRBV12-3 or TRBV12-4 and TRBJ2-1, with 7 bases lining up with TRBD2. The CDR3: CASSSSGNPFNEQFF. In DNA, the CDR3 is TGTGCCAGCAGTTCCAGCGGGAACCCGTTCAATGAGCAGTTCTTC.